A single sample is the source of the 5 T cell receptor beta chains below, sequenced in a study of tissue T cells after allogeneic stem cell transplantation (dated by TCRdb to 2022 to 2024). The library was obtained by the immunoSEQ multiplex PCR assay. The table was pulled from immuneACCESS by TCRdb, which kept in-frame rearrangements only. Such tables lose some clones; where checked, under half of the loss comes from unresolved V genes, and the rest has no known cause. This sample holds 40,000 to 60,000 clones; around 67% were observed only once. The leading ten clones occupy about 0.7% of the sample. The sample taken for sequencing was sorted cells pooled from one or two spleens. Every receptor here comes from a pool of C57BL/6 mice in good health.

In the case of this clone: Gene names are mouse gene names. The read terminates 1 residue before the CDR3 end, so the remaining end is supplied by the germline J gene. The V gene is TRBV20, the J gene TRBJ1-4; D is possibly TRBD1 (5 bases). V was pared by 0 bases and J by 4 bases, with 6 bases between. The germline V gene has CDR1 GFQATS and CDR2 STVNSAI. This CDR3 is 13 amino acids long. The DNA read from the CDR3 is TGTGGTGCTAGGGAGGGGGGCAACGAAAGATTATTT. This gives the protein CGAREGGNERLF. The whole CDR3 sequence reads CGAREGGNERLFF.

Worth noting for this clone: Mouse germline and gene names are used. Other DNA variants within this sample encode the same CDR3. Here the CDR3 reads CASSRQGANTEVFF. Partial CDR3 DNA: TGTGCCAGCAGTCGACAGGGGGCAAACACAGAAGTCTTC. The rearrangement links TRBV2 to TRBJ1-1; 9 bases line up with TRBD1. Read coverage stops 1 residue before the CDR3 terminus; the germline J gene supplies the remainder. With V trimmed by 6 bases and J by 0 bases, 2 bases remained unmatched. CDR1 is LGHNA, CDR2 YSYQKL, per germline. The CDR3 sequence is 14 residues long.

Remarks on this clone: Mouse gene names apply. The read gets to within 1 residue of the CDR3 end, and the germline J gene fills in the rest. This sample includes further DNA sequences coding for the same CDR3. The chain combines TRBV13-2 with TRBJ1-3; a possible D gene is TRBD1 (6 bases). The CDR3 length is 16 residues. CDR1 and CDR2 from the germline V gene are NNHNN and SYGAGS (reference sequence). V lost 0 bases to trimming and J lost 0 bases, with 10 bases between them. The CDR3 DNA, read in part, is TGTGCCAGCGGTGATGCAGGCAGGGGTTCTGGAAATACGCTCTAT. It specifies CASGDAGRGSGNTLY. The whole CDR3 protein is CASGDAGRGSGNTLYF.

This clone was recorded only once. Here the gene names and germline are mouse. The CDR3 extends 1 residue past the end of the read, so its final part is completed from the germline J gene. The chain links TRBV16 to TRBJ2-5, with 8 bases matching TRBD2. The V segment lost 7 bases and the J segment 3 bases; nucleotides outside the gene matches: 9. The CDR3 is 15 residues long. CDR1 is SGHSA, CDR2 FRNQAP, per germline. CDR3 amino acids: CASTSGGMGQDTQYF. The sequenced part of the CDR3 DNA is TGTGCAAGCACATCTGGGGGGATGGGGCAAGACACCCAGTAC.

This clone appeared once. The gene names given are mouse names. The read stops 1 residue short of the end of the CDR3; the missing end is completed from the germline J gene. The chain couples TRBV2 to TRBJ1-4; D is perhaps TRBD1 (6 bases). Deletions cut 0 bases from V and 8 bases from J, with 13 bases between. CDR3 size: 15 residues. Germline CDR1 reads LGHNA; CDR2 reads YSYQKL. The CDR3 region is CASSQEGGAQERLFF. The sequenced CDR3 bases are TGTGCCAGCAGCCAAGAGGGGGGGGCGCAGGAAAGATTATTT.